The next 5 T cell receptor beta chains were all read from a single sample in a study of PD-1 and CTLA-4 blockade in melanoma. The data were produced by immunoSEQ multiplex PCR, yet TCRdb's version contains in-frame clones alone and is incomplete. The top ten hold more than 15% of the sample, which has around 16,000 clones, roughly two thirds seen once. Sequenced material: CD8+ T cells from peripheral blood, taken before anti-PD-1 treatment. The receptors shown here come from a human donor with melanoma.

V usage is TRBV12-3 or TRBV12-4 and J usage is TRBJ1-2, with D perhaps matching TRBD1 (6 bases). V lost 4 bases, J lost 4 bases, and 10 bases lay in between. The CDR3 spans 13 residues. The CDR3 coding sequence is TGTGCCAGCAGTTCTGGGGGCGTCTATGGCTACACCTTC. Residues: CASSSGGVYGYTF.

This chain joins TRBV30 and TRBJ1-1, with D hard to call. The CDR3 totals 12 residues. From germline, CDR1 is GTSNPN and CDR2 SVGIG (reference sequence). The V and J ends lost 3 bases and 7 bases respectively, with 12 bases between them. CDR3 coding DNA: TGTGCCTGGAGCGCCTACGGTGGTGAAGCTTTCTTT. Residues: CAWSAYGGEAFF.

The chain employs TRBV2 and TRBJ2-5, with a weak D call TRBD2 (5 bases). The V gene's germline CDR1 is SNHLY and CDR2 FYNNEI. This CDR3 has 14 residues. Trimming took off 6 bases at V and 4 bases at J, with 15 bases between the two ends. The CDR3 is CASRASRVGETQYF. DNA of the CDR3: TGTGCCAGCAGGGCCTCGAGGGTCGGAGAGACCCAGTACTTC.

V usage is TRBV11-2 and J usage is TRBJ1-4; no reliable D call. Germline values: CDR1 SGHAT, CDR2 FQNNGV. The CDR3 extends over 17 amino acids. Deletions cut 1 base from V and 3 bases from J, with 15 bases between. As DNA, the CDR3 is TGTGCCAGCAGCTTAGTTGTAGTCGGGGTAGCTAATGAAAAACTGTTTTTT. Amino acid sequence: CASSLVVVGVANEKLFF.

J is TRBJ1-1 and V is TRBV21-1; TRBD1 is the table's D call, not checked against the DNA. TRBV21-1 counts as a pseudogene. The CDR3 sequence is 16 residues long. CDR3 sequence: CASSSTRGTQNTEAFF. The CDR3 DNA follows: TGTGCCAGCAGCTCCACCAGGGGGACACAGAACACTGAAGCTTTCTTT.